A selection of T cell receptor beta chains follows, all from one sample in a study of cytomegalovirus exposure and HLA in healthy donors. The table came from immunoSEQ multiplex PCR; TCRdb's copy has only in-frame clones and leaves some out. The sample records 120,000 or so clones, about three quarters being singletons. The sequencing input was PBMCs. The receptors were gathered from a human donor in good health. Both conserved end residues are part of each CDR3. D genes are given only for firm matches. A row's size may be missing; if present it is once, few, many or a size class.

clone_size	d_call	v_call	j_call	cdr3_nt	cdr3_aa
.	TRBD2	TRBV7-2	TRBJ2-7	TGTGCCAGCAGCTTAGGTCAGCGGGGGTTCTACGAGCAGTACTTC	CASSLGQRGFYEQYF
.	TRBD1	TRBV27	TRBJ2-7	TGTGCCAGCCAGCCACAGGGGGCTCTTTACGAGCAGTACTTC	CASQPQGALYEQYF
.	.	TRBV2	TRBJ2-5	TGTGCCAGCAGTGAAACGCTCTTGAGGGACCAGTACTTC	CASSETLLRDQYF
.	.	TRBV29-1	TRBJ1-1	TGCAGCGTTGACGGGAACACTGAAGCTTTCTTT	CSVDGNTEAFF
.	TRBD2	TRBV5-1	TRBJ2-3	TGCGCCAGCAGCTTGGTTAGCGGGGGGGGGCGCACAGATACGCAGTATTTT	CASSLVSGGGRTDTQYF
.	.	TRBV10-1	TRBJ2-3	TGCGCCAGCAGTGAAGGGAGAAGCACAGGCACAGATACGCAGTATTTT	CASSEGRSTGTDTQYF
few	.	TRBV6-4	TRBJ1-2	TGTGCCAGCAGTGATACAGTACAGGCTAATTACTATGGCTACACCTTC	CASSDTVQANYYGYTF
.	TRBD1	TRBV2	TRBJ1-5	TGTGCCAGCAGTGAATTAGACTTCGGGACAGGGCACAATCAGCCCCAGCATTTT	CASSELDFGTGHNQPQHF
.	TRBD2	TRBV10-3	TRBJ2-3	TGTGCCATCAGCCCGACTAGCGGGGGCGCAGATACGCAGTATTTT	CAISPTSGGADTQYF
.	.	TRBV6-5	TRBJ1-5	TGTGCCAGCAGGAGAAGGGGGGGGAACAATCAGCCCCAGCATTTT	CASRRRGGNNQPQHF
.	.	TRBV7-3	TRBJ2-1	TGTGCCAGCAGCTTAGCGGGGAGCTCCTACAATGAGCAGTTCTTC	CASSLAGSSYNEQFF
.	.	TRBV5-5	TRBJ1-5	TGTGCCAGCAGCTTGGCGGGAGGGAATCAGCCCCAGCATTTT	CASSLAGGNQPQHF
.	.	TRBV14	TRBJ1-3	TGTGCCAGCAGCCAACGTTCCTCCGGAAACACCATATATTTT	CASSQRSSGNTIYF
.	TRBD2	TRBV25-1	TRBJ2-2	TGTGCCAGCAGTGTTAGTGGGGGGGGGAACACCGGGGAGCTGTTTTTT	CASSVSGGGNTGELFF
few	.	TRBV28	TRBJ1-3	TGTGCCAGCAGTATCCTCCTTCTCGGAAACACCATATATTTT	CASSILLLGNTIYF
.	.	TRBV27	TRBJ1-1	TGTGCCAGCGGCGGCACTGAAGCTTTCTTT	CASGGTEAFF
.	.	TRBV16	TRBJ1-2	TGTGCCAGCAGCCAAACTATGCAGGGCGGCTACACCTTC	CASSQTMQGGYTF
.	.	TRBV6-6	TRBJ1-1	TGTGCCAGCGTCATCGGAGGCACTGAAGCTTTCTTT	CASVIGGTEAFF
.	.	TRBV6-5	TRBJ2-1	TGTGCCAGCGCTAGTGGGACACCCGAGCAGTTCTTC	CASASGTPEQFF
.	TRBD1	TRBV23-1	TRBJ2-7	TGCGCCAGCAGTCCAAAACTACAGGGGTTGTCCTACGAGCAGTACTTC	CASSPKLQGLSYEQYF
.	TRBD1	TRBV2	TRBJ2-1	TGTGCCAGCATGCGACAGGGGGCTAACTACAATGAGCAGTTCTTC	CASMRQGANYNEQFF
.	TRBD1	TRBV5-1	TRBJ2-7	TGCGCCAGCAGCTTCCGGGACAGGAACTACGAGCAGTACTTC	CASSFRDRNYEQYF
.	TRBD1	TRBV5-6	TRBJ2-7	TGTGCCAGCAGCTGGGGATCGACAGGGGCCCTGTACGAGCAGTACTTC	CASSWGSTGALYEQYF
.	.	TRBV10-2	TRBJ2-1	TGCGCCAGCAGTGACAGGGTCGCGGATCCGTTCTTC	CASSDRVADPFF
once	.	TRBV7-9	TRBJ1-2	TGTGCCAGCAGCTTACGGGAGGAGGGTGGCTACACCTTC	CASSLREEGGYTF
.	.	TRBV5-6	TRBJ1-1	TGTGCCAGCAGCTTAGCAGGGGTTGGGGACACTGAAGCTTTCTTT	CASSLAGVGDTEAFF
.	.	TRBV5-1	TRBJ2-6	TGCGCCAGCAGCCTGGGGGGCGCGGGGTCTGGGGCCAACGTCCTGACTTTC	CASSLGGAGSGANVLTF
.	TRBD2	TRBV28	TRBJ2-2	TGTGCCAGCAGCAAACTCACTAGCGGGCACACCGGGGAGCTGTTTTTT	CASSKLTSGHTGELFF
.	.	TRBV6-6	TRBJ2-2	TGTGCCAGCAGTCAGGGGGGCGCGCACACCGGGGAGCTGTTTTTT	CASSQGGAHTGELFF
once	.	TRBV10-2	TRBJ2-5	TGCGCCAGCAGTGAGGATATAAGAAGAGGATACCGTAGGGAGGAGACCCAGTACTTC	CASSEDIRRGYRREETQYF
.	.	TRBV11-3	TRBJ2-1	TGTGCCAGCAGTCGCGACTCCAATGAGCAGTTCTTC	CASSRDSNEQFF
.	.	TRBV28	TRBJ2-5	TGTGCCAGCAGCTTACTCCAGGGGAATCAAGAGACCCAGTACTTC	CASSLLQGNQETQYF
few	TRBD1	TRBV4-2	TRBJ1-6	TGTGCCAGCAGCCAGGTCGTCAGGGGGAATTCACCCCTCCACTTT	CASSQVVRGNSPLHF
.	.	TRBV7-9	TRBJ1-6	TGTGCCAGCAGCCCGTTTGACAGTTATAATTCACCCCTCCACTTT	CASSPFDSYNSPLHF
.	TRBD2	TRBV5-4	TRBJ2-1	TGTGCCAGCAGCTCAGGACTAGCGGGACACAATGAGCAGTTCTTC	CASSSGLAGHNEQFF
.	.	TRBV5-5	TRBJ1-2	TGTGCCAGCAGCTCCGTGGAGACCCCCGAATACTATGGCTACACCTTC	CASSSVETPEYYGYTF
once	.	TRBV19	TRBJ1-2	TGTGCCAGTTACAGGGTATCGGATGGCTACACCTTC	CASYRVSDGYTF
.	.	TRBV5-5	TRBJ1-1	TGTGCCAGCAGCGGGGGCGCCGAAGCTTTCTTT	CASSGGAEAFF
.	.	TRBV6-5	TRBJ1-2	TGTGCCAGCAGTTACTCTCCCCAGGTCTATGGCTACACCTTC	CASSYSPQVYGYTF
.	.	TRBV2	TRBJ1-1	TGTGCCAGCTCCAAGAATCCCCGGGTAGCTTTCTTT	CASSKNPRVAFF
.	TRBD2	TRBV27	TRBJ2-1	TGTGCCAGCAGAACCGGGACTAGCCAGTCCCCCTACAATGAGCAGTTCTTC	CASRTGTSQSPYNEQFF
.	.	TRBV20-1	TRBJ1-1	TGCAGTGTTTTCCAATCCTGGGGGAGGTTCTTT	CSVFQSWGRFF
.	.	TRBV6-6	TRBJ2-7	TGTGCCAGCAGTTACTCGAATGTTAACCACTACGAGCAGTACTTC	CASSYSNVNHYEQYF
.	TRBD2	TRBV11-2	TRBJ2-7	TGTGCCAGCACCCGACCCGGGACTAGCGGATACGAGCAGTACTTC	CASTRPGTSGYEQYF
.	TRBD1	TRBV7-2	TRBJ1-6	TGTGCCAGCAGCTTAGCTTTGGTGGTGTATCAGGACAGGGAAATTAGAAATTCACCCCTCCACTTT	CASSLALVVYQDREIRNSPLHF
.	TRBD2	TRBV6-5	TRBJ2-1	TGTGCCAGCAGTTACGTGGGGGGGACCTACAATGAGCAGTTCTTC	CASSYVGGTYNEQFF
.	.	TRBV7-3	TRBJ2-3	TGTGCCAGCAGCTCAGGGTCACGCACAGATACGCAGTATTTT	CASSSGSRTDTQYF
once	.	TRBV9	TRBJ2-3	TGTGCCAGCAGCGTAGGCAAGGGGGGGTGGGCAGATACGCAGTATTTT	CASSVGKGGWADTQYF
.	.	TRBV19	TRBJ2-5	TGTGCCAGTAGTATTCTCCGGGAAGAGACCCAGTACTTC	CASSILREETQYF
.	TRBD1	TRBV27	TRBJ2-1	TGTGCCAGCACGACCGGGACAGGGGGTTTCAGCTCCTACAATGAGCAGTTCTTC	CASTTGTGGFSSYNEQFF
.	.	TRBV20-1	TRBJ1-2	TGCAGTGCTAGGGGAGTTCCTGGCTACACCTTC	CSARGVPGYTF
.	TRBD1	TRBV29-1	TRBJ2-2	TGCAGCGTTGGATTGGGGCAGGGGGCCGGGGAGCTGTTTTTT	CSVGLGQGAGELFF
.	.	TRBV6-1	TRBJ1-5	TGTGCCAGCAGTGAAGTAAGCGGGCCGAGCAATCAGCCCCAGCATTTT	CASSEVSGPSNQPQHF
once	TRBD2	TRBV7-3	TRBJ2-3	TGTGCCAGCAGCTTACCCGGTCGACTAGCGGGGGGGGCAGATACGCAGTATTTT	CASSLPGRLAGGADTQYF
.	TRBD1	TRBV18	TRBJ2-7	TGTGCCAGCTCACCAGGGACAGGGTACTACGAGCAGTACTTC	CASSPGTGYYEQYF